This TCR beta chain stems from a study of blood T cell repertoires in COVID-19. Study-wide background: There were acute and convalescent COVID-19 samples, and they came from the United States, Italy and Spain.

CDR3 length equals 15 residues. V shed 6 bases and J 8 bases; nucleotides not matched to a gene: 7. Germline V CDR1 and CDR2: SEHNR, FQNEAQ (reference sequence). TCRdb keeps only in-frame clones here, not all; method: immunoSEQ multiplex PCR. The sample shows more than 65,000 clones, around 84% of them seen only once. Material for sequencing was peripheral blood. The TCR sequence derives from a woman at least 80 years old with acute or convalescent COVID-19. V and J are TRBV7-9 and TRBJ2-1; 13 bases agree with TRBD2. Here the CDR3 reads CASRSGTSGVHEQFF. In DNA form, the CDR3 reads TGTGCCAGCAGGTCCGGGACTAGCGGGGTACATGAGCAGTTCTTC.